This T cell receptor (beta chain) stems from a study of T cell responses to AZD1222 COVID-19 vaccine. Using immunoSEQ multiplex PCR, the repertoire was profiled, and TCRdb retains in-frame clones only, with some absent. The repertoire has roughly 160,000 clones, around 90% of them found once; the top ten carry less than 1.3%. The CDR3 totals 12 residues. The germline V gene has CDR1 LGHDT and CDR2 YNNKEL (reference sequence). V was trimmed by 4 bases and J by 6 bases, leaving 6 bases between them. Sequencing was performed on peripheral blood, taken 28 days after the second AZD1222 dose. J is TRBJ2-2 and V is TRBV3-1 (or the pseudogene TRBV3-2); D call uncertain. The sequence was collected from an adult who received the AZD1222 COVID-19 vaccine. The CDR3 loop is CASSLSAGELFF. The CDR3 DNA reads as TGTGCCAGCAGCCTAAGCGCCGGGGAGCTGTTTTTT.